These 29 T cell receptor beta chains were sequenced from one sample in a study of response to subunit inactivated influenza vaccine. TCRdb reanalysed the RT-PCR reads using MiXCR and keeps one entry per CDR3 protein. The profile covers 650,000 to 850,000 distinct CDR3 sequences, with about 15% appearing a single time and around 6.5% taken by the ten largest. The material sequenced was PBMCs from blood, taken approximately 15 days before vaccination. All receptors derive from a man between 45 and 60 years old who received an inactivated influenza vaccine.

This clonotype appeared many times. The chain carries TRBV25-1 and TRBJ2-7, with TRBD2 matching over 8 bases. The CDR3 is made up of 15 amino acids. J was trimmed by 3 bases and V by 3 bases; bases with no gene match: 7. CDR1 is MGHDK, CDR2 SYGVNS, per germline. The CDR3 reads CASSDPAGGNYEQYF. CDR3 nucleotide sequence: TGTGCCAGCAGTGACCCTGCGGGAGGAAACTACGAGCAGTACTTC.

The chain combines TRBV11-3 with TRBJ2-1, with 11 bases aligning to TRBD2. Germline V gene lookup returns CDR1 SGHNT and CDR2 YENEEA. Trimming took 4 bases from V and 5 from J; bases not matched to a gene: 7. This CDR3 region has 16 residues. In DNA, the CDR3 is TGTGCCAGCAGCTCCCGGGGGACTAGCGGAAACAATGAGCAGTTCTTC. The encoded protein is CASSSRGTSGNNEQFF.

This clonotype has at least ten counts. The V call is TRBV12-3 or TRBV12-4, the J call TRBJ1-2; D is ambiguous. CDR3 size: 15 residues. V shed 4 bases and J shed 8 bases, with 20 bases lying between them. CDR3 DNA sequence: TGTGCCAGCAGTTCCCCAACGGAGCTGAGCCGAGGCTACACCTTC. As protein: CASSSPTELSRGYTF.

V is TRBV7-9 and J is TRBJ2-1, with D possibly TRBD2 on 6 matching bases. V dropped 5 bases and J dropped 5 bases, with 19 bases sitting between them. This CDR3 region has 16 residues. Germline CDR1 and CDR2: SEHNR and FQNEAQ (reference sequence). The CDR3, as DNA: TGTGCCAGCAGCGAATCTAGCGCTCTGCCCCACAATGAGCAGTTCTTC. Amino acid sequence: CASSESSALPHNEQFF.

Comments on this clonotype: At one end the junction does not follow the germline gene, possibly because of a read error. This chain connects TRBV6-2 or TRBV6-3 to TRBJ2-5; D unresolved. Germline lookup yields CDR1 MNHEY and CDR2 SVGEGT. The CDR3 consists of 15 residues. The CDR3 loop is CASSYATPRQETRYF. The CDR3 coding sequence is TGTGCCAGCAGTTACGCGACTCCCCGGCAGGAGACCCGGTACTTC.

This clonotype was picked up many times. The V and J genes are TRBV28 and TRBJ2-1; D uncertain. Germline CDR1 MDHEN, CDR2 SYDVKM. V was trimmed by 3 bases and J by 8 bases, leaving 14 bases between them. The CDR3 contains 14 residues. The chain's CDR3 is CASSFSDPSDEQFF. CDR3 in DNA: TGTGCCAGCAGTTTCTCTGACCCTAGTGATGAGCAGTTCTTC.

The V gene is TRBV20-1, the J gene TRBJ2-3, with D unresolved. CDR1 is DFQATT and CDR2 is SNEGSKA in the germline V gene (reference sequence). The CDR3 spans 13 residues. Trimming removed 6 bases from V and 4 bases from J, with 14 bases in between. The CDR3 nucleotides read TGCAGTGCCCACCGGACGCTGGCAGATACGCAGTATTTT. Translated, it gives CSAHRTLADTQYF.

V is TRBV15 and J is TRBJ1-1; D remains ambiguous. Germline V lookup: CDR1 LNHNV, CDR2 YYDKDF (reference sequence). This CDR3 has 15 residues. V gave up 1 base and J gave up 4 bases, with 13 bases separating them. This CDR3 reads CATSRGAGRITEAFF. CDR3 DNA: TGTGCCACCAGCAGAGGCGCTGGACGGATCACTGAAGCTTTCTTT.

The V call is TRBV2, the J call TRBJ1-4; 8 bases map to TRBD1. V was clipped by 4 bases and J by 8 bases; unmatched bases: 9. The V gene's germline CDR1 is SNHLY and CDR2 FYNNEI. The length of the CDR3 is 15 residues. DNA for the CDR3: TGTGCCAGCAGTGCCCCAGGGGGCTGGGAAGAAAAACTGTTTTTT. Translated, it gives CASSAPGGWEEKLFF.

V and J are TRBV7-9 and TRBJ2-2, with 8 positions matching TRBD1. CDR3 size: 15 residues. Trimming cost V 7 bases and J 1 base; bases outside gene matches: 5. In germline, CDR1 is SEHNR, CDR2 FQNEAQ (reference sequence). CDR3 loop: CASNKGTGNTGELFF. CDR3 DNA: TGTGCCAGCAACAAGGGGACAGGGAACACCGGGGAGCTGTTTTTT.

This clonotype occurred a few times. As DNA, the CDR3 is TGTGCCAGCAGTTTATTTGGCGGAGAGACCCAGTACTTC. Translation: CASSLFGGETQYF. This chain uses TRBV27 with TRBJ2-5; D is uncertain. V dropped 1 base and J dropped 4 bases, with 7 bases sitting between them. This CDR3 has 13 residues. Germline CDR1 reads MNHEY; CDR2 reads SMNVEV (reference sequence).

This clonotype was seen more than once but under ten times. CDR3 nucleotide sequence: TGTGCCAGCAGCTTGGCCGGGACCAAATACACTGAAGCTTTCTTT. It is translated as CASSLAGTKYTEAFF. The V gene is TRBV5-5, the J gene TRBJ1-1; possible D gene TRBD1, 5 bases. CDR1 and CDR2 from the germline V gene are SGHKS and YYEKEE (reference sequence). Trimming removed 0 bases from V and 3 bases from J, with 12 bases in between. This CDR3 region has 15 residues. Together with reference TRBV5-5 and TRBJ1-1, the CDR3 gives the full variable domain: DAGVTQSPTHLIKTRGQQVTLRCSPISGHKSVSWYQQVLGQGPQFIFQYYEKEERGRGNFPDRFSARQFPNYSSELNVNALLLGDSALYLCASSLAGTKYTEAFFGQGTRLTVV.

V and J are TRBV2 and TRBJ1-5; D is undetermined. Trimming took 3 bases from V and 0 from J, leaving 24 bases between them. The germline gives CDR1 SNHLY, CDR2 FYNNEI. The CDR3 loop spans 20 amino acids. The CDR3 sequence: CASSDDPEGSPPISNQPQHF. CDR3 bases: TGTGCCAGCAGTGACGATCCGGAAGGGTCGCCTCCTATTAGCAATCAGCCCCAGCATTTT.

The CDR3 DNA is TGCGCCAGCAACCCGACAGGGGATGAAGAGCAGTACTTC. This gives the protein CASNPTGDEEQYF. The V and J genes are TRBV5-1 and TRBJ2-7, with 8 bases identical to TRBD1. Germline CDR1 SGHRS, CDR2 YFSETQ. The J segment lost 7 bases and the V segment lost 6 bases, leaving 9 bases of the junction unmatched. There are 13 residues in the CDR3.

The gene calls are TRBV28 and TRBJ2-5; 9 nucleotides match TRBD2. V lost 5 bases and J lost 5; bases outside the gene matches: 18. This CDR3 comprises 18 residues. Germline V lookup: CDR1 MDHEN, CDR2 SYDVKM. CDR3: CASSHLPIAGDSWETQYF. The CDR3 bases are TGTGCCAGCAGTCACCTGCCGATAGCGGGAGATTCGTGGGAGACCCAGTACTTC.

The gene calls are TRBV15 and TRBJ2-3; D is perhaps TRBD1 or TRBD2 (6 bases each). The CDR3 is made up of 15 amino acids. CDR1 and CDR2 (germline): LNHNV, YYDKDF (reference sequence). Trimming removed 5 bases from V and 1 base from J, with 13 bases in between. The CDR3 loop is CATSGTRGGTDTQYF. DNA of the CDR3: TGTGCCACCAGCGGCACTAGGGGGGGCACAGATACGCAGTATTTT.

This clonotype was counted at least ten times. The V call is TRBV14, the J call TRBJ2-2, with D unresolved. CDR3 length: 13 residues. Germline CDR1 SGHDN, CDR2 FVKESK. V was pared by 2 bases and J by 6 bases, with 7 bases between. The CDR3 spells CASSQSAAGELFF. CDR3 bases: TGTGCCAGCAGCCAATCGGCCGCCGGGGAGCTGTTTTTT.

The V call is TRBV3-1, the J call TRBJ2-7; no firm D call. The CDR3 is made up of 15 amino acids. V shed 1 base and J shed 0 bases, with 10 bases lying between them. Per the germline V gene, CDR1 is LGHDT and CDR2 is YNNKEL (reference sequence). This CDR3 reads CASSQGVQFSYEQYF. The CDR3 region has the DNA TGTGCCAGCAGCCAAGGGGTCCAATTCTCCTACGAGCAGTACTTC.

The CDR3, as DNA: TGCAGTGCTAGACATGAGCAGTTCTTC. Its translation: CSARHEQFF. The chain joins TRBV20-1 to TRBJ2-1; no reliable D call. CDR1 and CDR2 (germline): DFQATT, SNEGSKA (reference sequence). CDR3 length: 9 amino acids. Trimming pared 2 bases from V and 8 bases from J, leaving 1 base between.

V gene TRBV20-1 combines with J gene TRBJ1-1; D remains ambiguous. Trimming stripped 3 bases from V and 0 bases from J, with 17 bases between. Germline assignment: CDR1 DFQATT and CDR2 SNEGSKA (reference sequence). The CDR3 contains 16 residues. CDR3 DNA sequence: TGCAGTGCTAGGTTTTCGGGCGGGGTCCTGAACACTGAAGCTTTCTTT. The encoded protein is CSARFSGGVLNTEAFF.

CDR3 region: CASSEGLAGVGGTQYF. The CDR3 nucleotides read TGTGCCAGCAGCGAAGGACTAGCGGGAGTGGGAGGTACGCAGTATTTT. This chain uses TRBV3-1 with TRBJ2-3; TRBD2 matches 13 bases. The V gene's germline CDR1 is LGHDT and CDR2 YNNKEL (reference sequence). The CDR3 extends over 16 amino acids. The V and J ends lost 5 bases and 8 bases, in that order; junction bases with no gene match: 10.

This clonotype has a handful of counts. The rearrangement uses TRBV4-3 and TRBJ2-2, with D perhaps matching TRBD2 (5 bases). The V end lost 1 base, the J end lost 6 bases, and 15 bases lay between the germline ends. The CDR3 contains 16 residues. Germline assignment: CDR1 LGHNA and CDR2 YSLEER. The CDR3 protein is CASSQVRQVGAGELFF. In nucleotides, the CDR3 is TGCGCCAGCAGCCAAGTACGGCAGGTCGGGGCCGGGGAGCTGTTTTTT.

This clonotype has more than one count but fewer than ten. The chain employs TRBV6-2 or TRBV6-3 and TRBJ1-1; a possible D gene is TRBD1 (5 bases). V lost 6 bases to trimming and J lost 0 bases, with 11 bases between them. Germline V gene sequence: CDR1 MNHEY, CDR2 SVGEGT. This CDR3 spans 14 amino acids. CDR3 in DNA: TGTGCCAGCAGCGTCGGACACATGAACACTGAAGCTTTCTTT. This translates into CASSVGHMNTEAFF.

The J gene is TRBJ2-1, the V gene TRBV7-9; TRBD2 matches at 8 bases. In germline, CDR1 is SEHNR, CDR2 FQNEAQ (reference sequence). With V trimmed by 4 bases and J by 8 bases, 10 bases remained unmatched. The CDR3 runs to 15 residues. This CDR3 reads CASSSGLGGNDEQFF. The DNA of the CDR3 is TGTGCCAGCAGCTCGGGACTAGGTGGCAATGATGAGCAGTTCTTC.

The chain links TRBV5-1 to TRBJ1-2; no firm D call. Germline assignment: CDR1 SGHRS and CDR2 YFSETQ. The CDR3 runs 15 residues. V lost 1 base, J lost 0 bases, and 10 bases lay in between. The DNA of the CDR3 is TGCGCCAGCAGCTTGCAGTCACGGCCTAACTATGGCTACACCTTC. As protein: CASSLQSRPNYGYTF.

This clonotype was observed a handful of times. The rearrangement joins TRBV27 to TRBJ2-7; the D is unclear. The CDR3 runs to 13 residues. V lost 6 bases to trimming and J lost 2 bases, with 11 bases between them. The germline gives CDR1 MNHEY, CDR2 SMNVEV (reference sequence). The CDR3 sequence: CASRASVTYEQYF. As DNA, the CDR3 is TGTGCCAGCAGAGCGTCAGTGACCTACGAGCAGTACTTC.

The rearrangement links TRBV4-3 to TRBJ2-1, with TRBD2 matching over 10 bases. The germline CDR1 and CDR2 sequences are LGHNA and YSLEER. The CDR3 covers 16 residues. Trimming took 1 base from V and 4 from J; bases not matched to a gene: 4. DNA of the CDR3: TGCGCCAGCAGCCAAGCGGCTAGCGGGGGTTACAATGAGCAGTTCTTC. Protein sequence: CASSQAASGGYNEQFF.

This clonotype came up many times. The rearrangement uses TRBV28 and TRBJ2-7, with 8 bases that match TRBD1. Trimming removed 4 bases from V and 3 bases from J; junction bases left unmatched: 8. The CDR3 spans 15 residues. Germline V gene data show CDR1 as MDHEN and CDR2 as SYDVKM. This CDR3 reads CASSSDRGISYEQYF. The DNA for the CDR3 is TGTGCCAGCAGTTCAGACAGGGGTATCAGCTACGAGCAGTACTTC.

The chain is built from TRBV7-9 and TRBJ1-2; a weak D match, TRBD1 (6 bases). V was cut by 9 bases and J by 1 base, with 12 bases left in between. The CDR3 sequence is 13 residues long. Germline CDR1 reads SEHNR; CDR2 reads FQNEAQ (reference sequence). CDR3 bases: TGTGCCAGTTCGGGGGGCGTTAACTATGGCTACACCTTC. Its translation is CASSGGVNYGYTF.